This T cell receptor (beta chain) was observed in a study of long-term antiretroviral therapy in people with HIV. General study points: Clones that had undergone expansion before ART dominated the repertoire at all time points. Collection spanned 2004 to 2017; ART regimens may be less effective than current ones.

The germline CDR1 and CDR2 sequences are LGHNA and YSLEER. The CDR3 sequence is 15 residues long. V was clipped by 0 bases and J by 5 bases, with 13 bases between them. An immunoSEQ assay, version v3.0, was performed at survey level. Libraries were prepared by immunoSEQ multiplex PCR; TCRdb keeps only in-frame clonotypes and omits some of them. This sample yields about 16,000 clones, of which 88% are seen a single time; roughly 12% belongs to the top ten. By share, this clone ranks as medium-sized. The antigen is undetermined. This TCR was sampled from a man aged 45-60 years with HIV. The genes are TRBV4-3 and TRBJ1-1; D is uncertain. This specimen was unsorted PBMCs, taken 6.9 years after starting antiretroviral therapy. The CDR3 spells CASSQDKGVRTEAFF. The CDR3 coding sequence is TGCGCCAGCAGCCAAGATAAGGGAGTGAGAACTGAAGCTTTCTTT.